This entry features one T cell receptor (beta chain) sequence. Its antigen remains unidentified. This entry belongs to a study of T cell repertoires in cytomegalovirus infection. Germline V gene sequence: CDR1 SGHTA, CDR2 FQGTGA. Trimming took off 1 base at V and 0 bases at J, with 7 bases between the two ends. The CDR3 has 15 amino acids. MiXCR, applied by TCRdb to the reads, yields one record per CDR3 protein. The table lists some 940,000 distinct CDR3 sequences, around 30% of them singletons. The chain couples TRBV7-3 to TRBJ1-3; D gene ambiguous. The sample was cultured CD8+ T cells from PBMCs, taken from culture after CMV antigen stimulation. The clonotype comes from a human donor in good health (CMV status not recorded). Some clones in this sample may be carry-over from other donors' samples. CDR3 residues: CASSLNSDSGNTIYF. CDR3 nucleotide sequence: TGTGCCAGCAGCTTAAACTCGGACTCTGGAAACACCATATATTTT. Full variable domain (remainder filled in from reference TRBV7-3 and TRBJ1-3): GAGVSQTPSNKVTEKGKYVELRCDPISGHTALYWYRQSLGQGPEFLIYFQGTGAADDSGLPNDRFFAVRPEGSVSTLKIQRTERGDSAVYLCASSLNSDSGNTIYFGEGSWLTVV.